The TCR beta chain under discussion was sequenced for a study of long-term antiretroviral therapy in people with HIV. Study context: The earliest specimens came about a decade ahead of the 2015 immediate-ART recommendation.

With respect to this clone: Its antigen is as yet unknown.

Broader study findings: Transplant-donor-level diversity was not reached after ART, though diversity increased.

Survey-level immunoSEQ v3.0 assays were run. Profiling relied on immunoSEQ multiplex PCR, and the TCRdb table lists in-frame clones only, not all of them. The table records about 14,000 clones, around 80% of them present only once. Trimming at V came to 4 bases and at J to 2 bases, leaving 5 bases not matched to a gene. The germline V gene has CDR1 SGHDN and CDR2 FVKESK. The CDR3 has 15 amino acids. V and J are TRBV14 and TRBJ2-7, with 10 bases matching TRBD2. This sample comprised unsorted PBMCs, obtained 1.3 years before starting antiretroviral therapy. This receptor was identified in a man aged 40-49 years with HIV. CDR3 sequence: CASSPRLAGTYEQYF. The CDR3 bases are TGTGCCAGCAGCCCCAGACTAGCGGGTACCTACGAGCAGTACTTC.